This TCR beta chain was recovered during a study of T cell responses to AZD1222 COVID-19 vaccine. Broader study findings: White British donors predominated, females outnumbered males, and clonal diversity was possibly underestimated. There were repertoire samples only from the period after the peak T cell response.

The protocol was immunoSEQ multiplex PCR, while the TCRdb copy is restricted to in-frame clones and leaves out a portion. The data hold around 160,000 clones, with 75% to 95% observed a single time. As regards this clone: What it binds is not known.

Sequencing used peripheral blood, obtained on day 0 of MenACWY control vaccination. The sequence came from an adult in good health.

The CDR3 reads CASSANRVGDTEAFF. The CDR3 DNA sequence: TGTGCCAGCAGCGCGAACAGGGTTGGGGACACTGAAGCTTTCTTT. J is TRBJ1-1 and V is TRBV5-4; the D gene is possibly TRBD1 (6 bases). Trimming removed 4 bases from V and 3 bases from J, with 16 bases in between. Germline-derived CDR1 and CDR2 are SGHNT and YYREEE (reference sequence). The CDR3 has 15 amino acids.